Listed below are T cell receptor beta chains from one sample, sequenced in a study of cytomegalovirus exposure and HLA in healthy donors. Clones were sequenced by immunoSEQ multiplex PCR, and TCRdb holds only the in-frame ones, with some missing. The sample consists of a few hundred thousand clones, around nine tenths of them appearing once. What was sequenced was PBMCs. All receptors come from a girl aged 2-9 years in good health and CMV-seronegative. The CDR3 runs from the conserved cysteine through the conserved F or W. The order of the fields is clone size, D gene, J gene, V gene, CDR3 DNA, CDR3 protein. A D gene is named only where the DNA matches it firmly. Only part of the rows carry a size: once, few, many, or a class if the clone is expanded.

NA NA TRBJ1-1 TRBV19 TGTGCCAGTAGTATTATCAGCGGGGCTGAAGCTTTCTTT CASSIISGAEAFF
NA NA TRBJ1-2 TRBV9 TGTGCCAGCAGCACAGCCCAAAGCTATGGCTACACCTTC CASSTAQSYGYTF
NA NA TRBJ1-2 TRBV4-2 TGTGCCAGCAGCCAAGCGCGGCATACCGGTACTAACTATGGCTACACCTTC CASSQARHTGTNYGYTF
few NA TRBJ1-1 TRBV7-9 TGTGCCAGCAGCTTAGGAGGAGAAGCTTTCTTT CASSLGGEAFF
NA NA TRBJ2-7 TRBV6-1 TGTGCCAGCAGTGAATCGAGACAGGATTACTATGAGCAGTACTTC CASSESRQDYYEQYF
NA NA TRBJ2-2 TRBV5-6 TGTGCCAGCAGCCCCACCGTGGGGCGCACGACCGGGGAGCTGTTTTTT CASSPTVGRTTGELFF
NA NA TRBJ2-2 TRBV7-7 TGTGCCAGCAGCCCGACGGGAGTAAGGGGCGGGGAGCTGTTTTTT CASSPTGVRGGELFF
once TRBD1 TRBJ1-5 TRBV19 TGTGCCAGTAGTACTACTCGACAGGGTCTGAGTGGCAATCAGCCCCAGCATTTT CASSTTRQGLSGNQPQHF
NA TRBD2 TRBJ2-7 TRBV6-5 TGTGCCAGCAGTTACAAACTAGCGGGCCCCCCCTACGAGCAGTACTTC CASSYKLAGPPYEQYF
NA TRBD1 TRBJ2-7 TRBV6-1 TGTGCCAGCTCGGACAGGACTCCCTCCTACGAGCAGTACTTC CASSDRTPSYEQYF
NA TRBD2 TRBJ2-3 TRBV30 TGTGCCTGGAGTGTAGGGTTAGCGGGGGTGGGAGATACGCAGTATTTT CAWSVGLAGVGDTQYF
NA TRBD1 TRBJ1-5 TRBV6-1 TGTGCCAGCAGTGAAGTAGGGACAGGGGGCCTTAGCAATCAGCCCCAGCATTTT CASSEVGTGGLSNQPQHF
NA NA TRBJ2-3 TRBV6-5 TGTGCCAGCAGACGGGACATGTGGGCAGATACGCAGTATTTT CASRRDMWADTQYF
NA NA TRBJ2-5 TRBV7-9 TGTTCCAGCGTTTCGCGCAATTCAGAGACCCAGTACTTC CSSVSRNSETQYF
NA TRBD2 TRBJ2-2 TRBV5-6 TGTGCCAGCAGCTTGTTCCTAGCGGTCACCGGGGAGCTGTTTTTT CASSLFLAVTGELFF
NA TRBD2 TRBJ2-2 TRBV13 TGTGCCAGCAGCCCGACTAGCGGGGGCACCGGGGAGCTGTTTTTT CASSPTSGGTGELFF